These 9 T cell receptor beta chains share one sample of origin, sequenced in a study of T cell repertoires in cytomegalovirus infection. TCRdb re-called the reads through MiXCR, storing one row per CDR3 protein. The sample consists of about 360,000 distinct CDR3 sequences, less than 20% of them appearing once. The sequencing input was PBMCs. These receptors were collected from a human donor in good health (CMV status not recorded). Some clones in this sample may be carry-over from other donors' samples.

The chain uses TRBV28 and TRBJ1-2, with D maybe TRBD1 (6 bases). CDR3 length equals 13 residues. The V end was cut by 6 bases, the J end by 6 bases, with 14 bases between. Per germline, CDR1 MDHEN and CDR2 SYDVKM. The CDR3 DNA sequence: TGTGCCAGCAGAGGAGGGGGGGCCGATGGCTACACCTTC. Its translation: CASRGGGADGYTF.

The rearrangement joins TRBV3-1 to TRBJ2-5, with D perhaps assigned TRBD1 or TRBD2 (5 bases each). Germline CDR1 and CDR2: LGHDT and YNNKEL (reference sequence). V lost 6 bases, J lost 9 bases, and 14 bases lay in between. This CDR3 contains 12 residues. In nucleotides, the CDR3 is TGTGCCAGCAGTCCTAGCTTAGGGGCCCAGTACTTC. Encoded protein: CASSPSLGAQYF.

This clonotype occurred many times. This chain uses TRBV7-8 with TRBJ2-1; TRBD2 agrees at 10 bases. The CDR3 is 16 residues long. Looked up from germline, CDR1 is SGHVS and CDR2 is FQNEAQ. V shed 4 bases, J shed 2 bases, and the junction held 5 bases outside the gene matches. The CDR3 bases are TGTGCCAGCAGCTCTCAAAGCGGGGGGGCCTACAATGAGCAGTTCTTC. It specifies CASSSQSGGAYNEQFF.

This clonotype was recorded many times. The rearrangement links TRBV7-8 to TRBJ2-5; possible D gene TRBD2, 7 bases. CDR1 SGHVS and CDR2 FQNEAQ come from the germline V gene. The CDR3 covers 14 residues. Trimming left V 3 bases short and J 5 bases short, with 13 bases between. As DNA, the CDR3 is TGTGCCAGCAGCTTTGGGGGGGCGCAGGAGACCCAGTACTTC. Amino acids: CASSFGGAQETQYF.

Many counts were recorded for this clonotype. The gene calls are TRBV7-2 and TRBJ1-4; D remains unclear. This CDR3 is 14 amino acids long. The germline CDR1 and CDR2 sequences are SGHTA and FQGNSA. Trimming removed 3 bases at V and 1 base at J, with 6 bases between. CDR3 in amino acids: CASSFVVTNEKLFF. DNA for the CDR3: TGTGCCAGCAGCTTCGTGGTAACTAATGAAAAACTGTTTTTT.

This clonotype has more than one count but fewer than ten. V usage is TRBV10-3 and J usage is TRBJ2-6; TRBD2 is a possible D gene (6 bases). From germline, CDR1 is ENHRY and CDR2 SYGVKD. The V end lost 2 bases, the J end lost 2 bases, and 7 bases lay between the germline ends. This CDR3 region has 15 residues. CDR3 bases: TGTGCCATCAGTGAGCGCGGGACTGGGGCCAACGTCCTGACTTTC. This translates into CAISERGTGANVLTF.

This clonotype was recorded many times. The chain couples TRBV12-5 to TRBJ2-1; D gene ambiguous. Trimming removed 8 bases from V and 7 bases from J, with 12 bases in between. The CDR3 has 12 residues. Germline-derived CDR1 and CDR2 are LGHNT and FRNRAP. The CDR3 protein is CASRRPPNEQFF. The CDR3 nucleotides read TGTGCTAGTAGACGCCCCCCTAATGAGCAGTTCTTC. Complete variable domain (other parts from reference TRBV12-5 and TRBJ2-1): DARVTQTPRHKVTEMGQEVTMRCQPILGHNTVFWYRQTMMQGLELLAYFRNRAPLDDSGMPKDRFSAEMPDATLATLKIQPSEPRDSAVYFCASRRPPNEQFFGPGTRLTVL.

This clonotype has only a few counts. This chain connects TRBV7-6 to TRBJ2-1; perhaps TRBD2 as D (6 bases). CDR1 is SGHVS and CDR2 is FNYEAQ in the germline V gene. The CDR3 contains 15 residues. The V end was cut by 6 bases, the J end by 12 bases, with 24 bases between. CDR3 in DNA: TGTGCCAGCAGTTTCCCCGACCTGTATTCCGGGGGGCAGTTCTTC. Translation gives CASSFPDLYSGGQFF.

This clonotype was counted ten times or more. The CDR3 protein is CASTTSGAWDGYTF. The CDR3 DNA follows: TGTGCCAGCACCACGAGCGGAGCCTGGGATGGCTACACCTTC. The chain uses TRBV7-2 and TRBJ1-2, with D unresolved. Deletions cut 7 bases from V and 6 bases from J, with 18 bases between. The CDR3 consists of 14 residues. Germline CDR1 and CDR2: SGHTA and FQGNSA.